This T cell receptor (beta chain) was recovered during a study of T-cell reconstitution after alpha-beta-depleted transplantation in children. Whole-study results and caveats: From surviving recipient T cells and thymic progenitors came the high day-60 TCRbeta diversity observed in some patients. At one year after transplant, newly produced T cells mostly accounted for T-cell counts and diversity. Where alpha-beta T cells came from about two months after transplant was reportedly several hundred expanded graft clones.

Many counts were recorded for this clonotype. Its antigen is as yet unknown. CDR3 length: 13 residues. The germline CDR1 and CDR2 sequences are ENHRY and SYGVKD. Trimming took off 2 bases at V and 6 bases at J, with 8 bases between the two ends. The library targeted TCRbeta and was prepared with unique molecular identifiers. TCRdb reprocessed the PCR reads via MiXCR and lists one record per CDR3 protein. Here the sample spans 200,000 to 250,000 distinct CDR3 sequences, around 9.9% being singletons. The chain combines TRBV10-3 with TRBJ2-1, with no clear D. The clonotype comes from a child younger than two with acute myeloid leukemia, due to receive a stem cell transplant. Material: PBMCs, obtained before TCRalphabeta/CD19-depleted stem cell transplant. The CDR3 DNA reads as TGTGCCATCAGTGAGCTGGGTTTCAATGAGCAGTTCTTC. Its protein is CAISELGFNEQFF.